One sample yielded the 13 T cell receptor beta chains listed below, sequenced in a study of response to subunit inactivated influenza vaccine. TCRdb processed the RT-PCR reads anew with MiXCR; each CDR3 protein has one entry. Of around 570,000 distinct CDR3 sequences detected, 10% to 12% appear once; the ten largest clones hold about 10%. The sample was also linked to a second study, of T cells expressing NK-cell markers. Turning to that study: UMI-tagged 5'RACE template switching yielded the TCR beta cDNA.

Here the sequenced sample was PBMCs from blood, taken on the day of vaccination. The receptor source for this set is a man in his fifties who received an inactivated influenza vaccine.

This clonotype was counted ten times or more. The chain links TRBV3-1 to TRBJ1-5; D gene uncertain. The CDR3 loop spans 16 amino acids. The germline CDR1 and CDR2 sequences are LGHDT and YNNKEL (reference sequence). V lost 1 base and J lost 0, with 10 bases in between. The CDR3 coding sequence is TGTGCCAGCAGCCAAGGGTGGGGAAATAGCAATCAGCCCCAGCATTTT. This sequence encodes CASSQGWGNSNQPQHF.

This clonotype was seen only a few times. This sequence joins TRBV10-3 and TRBJ2-1, with 11 bases lining up with TRBD2. The V gene's germline CDR1 is ENHRY and CDR2 SYGVKD. This CDR3 comprises 18 residues. The ends lost 1 base at V and 9 bases at J; junction bases unmatched: 14. CDR3: CAISEYYLELAGVTEQFF. CDR3 coding DNA: TGTGCCATCAGTGAGTACTACCTGGAACTAGCGGGGGTTACTGAGCAGTTCTTC.

This clonotype was picked up many times. V gene TRBV6-5 combines with J gene TRBJ2-3; weak D call: TRBD1 (5 bases). The CDR3 spans 13 residues. Between the trimmed V and J ends, which lost 2 bases and 4 bases, there was a span of 7 bases. CDR1 is MNHEY and CDR2 is SVGAGI in the germline V gene. The chain's CDR3 is CASSYGRADTQYF. In DNA, the CDR3 is TGTGCCAGCAGTTACGGCAGGGCAGATACGCAGTATTTT.

Worth noting for this clonotype: Here the CDR3 omits its conserved ending phenylalanine or tryptophan, so a read error is the likely source. V gene TRBV14 combines with J gene TRBJ2-7, with D tentatively TRBD1 (6 bases). CDR3 length equals 16 residues. Per germline, CDR1 SGHDN and CDR2 FVKESK. V shed 0 bases and J shed 4 bases, with 16 bases lying between them. The chain's CDR3 is CASSQDGFWDKYEQYS. CDR3 nucleotides: TGTGCCAGCAGCCAAGATGGCTTCTGGGACAAGTACGAGCAGTACTCC.

The V and J genes are TRBV20-1 and TRBJ2-1, with D possibly being TRBD2 (5 bases). Trimming removed 3 bases from V and 0 bases from J, with 18 bases in between. CDR3 length: 17 amino acids. The germline gives CDR1 DFQATT, CDR2 SNEGSKA (reference sequence). The CDR3 sequence is CSASDLGSLSSYNEQFF. The DNA for the CDR3 is TGCAGTGCTAGCGATCTAGGGAGTCTTAGCTCCTACAATGAGCAGTTCTTC.

This clonotype was seen many times. The chain is built from TRBV6-2 or TRBV6-3 and TRBJ2-7; 7 positions agree with TRBD1. This CDR3 comprises 13 residues. V shed 7 bases, J shed 4 bases, and the junction held 7 bases outside the gene matches. Germline CDR1 MNHEY, CDR2 SVGEGT. CDR3 DNA: TGTGCCAGCACCGGGGACAGAGGGTACGAGCAGTACTTC. Protein: CASTGDRGYEQYF.

This chain connects TRBV29-1 to TRBJ1-2; D unresolved. The CDR3 consists of 12 residues. CDR1 is SQVTM and CDR2 is ANQGSEA in the germline V gene. Trimming pared 4 bases from V and 2 bases from J, leaving 8 bases between. The DNA of the CDR3 is TGCAGCGTTGCCAGAATGAACTATGGCTACACCTTC. It yields the protein CSVARMNYGYTF.

This clonotype was recorded at least ten times. The J gene is TRBJ2-5, the V gene TRBV12-3 or TRBV12-4, with D possibly matching TRBD1 (6 bases). This CDR3 region has 16 residues. Trimming took off 3 bases at V and 6 bases at J, with 20 bases between the two ends. CDR3 DNA: TGTGCCAGCAGTTTCCCTACAGGGAGCTTGGGGCAGACCCAGTACTTC. Protein sequence: CASSFPTGSLGQTQYF.

This clonotype was observed a handful of times. The chain carries TRBV29-1 and TRBJ2-3; TRBD2 aligns across 9 bases. This CDR3 region has 15 residues. After removal of 1 base from V and 10 bases from J, the junction contained 12 bases not matched to a gene. Germline assignment: CDR1 SQVTM and CDR2 ANQGSEA. CDR3 loop: CSVEALAGAPDSQYF. CDR3 in DNA: TGCAGCGTTGAAGCCTTAGCGGGAGCCCCGGATTCGCAGTATTTT.

The rearrangement joins TRBV20-1 to TRBJ2-5; TRBD2 might be the D (6 bases). The CDR3 extends over 14 amino acids. The V end lost 4 bases, the J end lost 5 bases, and 17 bases lay between the germline ends. Looked up from germline, CDR1 is DFQATT and CDR2 is SNEGSKA (reference sequence). The CDR3 DNA is TGCAGTGCTAAGCCCCGGGACTCCCATGAGACCCAGTACTTC. It translates to CSAKPRDSHETQYF.

This clonotype was counted between two and nine times. J is TRBJ2-1 and V is TRBV5-5; either TRBD1 or TRBD2 may fit D (5 bases each). Germline V gives CDR1 SGHKS, CDR2 YYEKEE (reference sequence). There are 16 residues in the CDR3. The germline V and J ends were trimmed by 0 bases and 0 bases, with 10 bases remaining between them. CDR3 nucleotide sequence: TGTGCCAGCAGCTTGGCCTGGGGGAGCTCCTACAATGAGCAGTTCTTC. Translating it yields CASSLAWGSSYNEQFF.

This clonotype has a handful of counts. The V gene is TRBV12-3 or TRBV12-4, the J gene TRBJ2-7; 7 bases are a match to TRBD1. Losses at the gene ends were 5 bases for V and 5 bases for J; bases not matched to a gene: 6. The CDR3 is made up of 13 amino acids. The CDR3 sequence: CASSTTGTHEQYF. The DNA for the CDR3 is TGTGCCAGCAGTACGACAGGGACCCACGAGCAGTACTTC.

On this clonotype itself: A much larger clone differs by one base, so this may be a read error. The chain couples TRBV20-1 to TRBJ2-1, with 7 bases that match TRBD2. CDR1 and CDR2 (germline): DFQATT, SNEGSKA (reference sequence). CDR3 length: 13 residues. CDR3 region: CSANGLVYTEQFF. CDR3 DNA: TGCAGTGCTAACGGACTAGTCTACACTGAGCAGTTCTTC.